This TCR beta chain was captured by sequencing in a study of T cell responses to AZD1222 COVID-19 vaccine. Findings and caveats of the study: Epitopes outside B.1.351 and B.1.1.7 mutated regions reportedly drew nearly half of spike TCRs. Baseline serostatus was positive in only a handful of AZD1222 recipients. The donor cohort was predominantly white British with a female majority, and clonal diversity may have been underestimated.

This CDR3 contains 14 residues. With 6 bases clipped from V and 3 bases from J, the junction kept 6 bases outside the gene matches. From germline, CDR1 is MNHEY and CDR2 SVGAGI. As to this clone: The antigen is undetermined.

Measured with immunoSEQ multiplex PCR; TCRdb has only the in-frame clones, and not every one. The table shows about 150,000 clones, with roughly 93% occurring only once. The chain is built from TRBV6-5 and TRBJ2-7; the match to TRBD2 covers 9 bases. The sample here was peripheral blood, taken 28 days after the second AZD1222 dose. The TCR sequence derives from an adult who received the AZD1222 COVID-19 vaccine. The CDR3 here is CASRKAGGGYEQYF. The CDR3 DNA is TGTGCCAGCAGGAAAGCGGGGGGAGGCTACGAGCAGTACTTC.